This T cell receptor (beta chain) derives from a study of graft-versus-host responses after intestinal transplantation. Background on the study: Multivisceral, liver-intestinal, or isolated intestinal transplants were received by the recipients. Findings and limits, study-wide: GvH clones occurred in recipient marrow; some first appeared in ileum or blood.

Looked up from germline, CDR1 is SGHTA and CDR2 is FQGNSA. This CDR3 is 15 amino acids long. The V gene lost 1 base and the J gene lost 1 base, with 11 bases spanning the gap. The time point denotes: postoperative day 105 after intestinal transplantation (dayNNNN = postoperative day). On this clone: Its target is not known.

Sequencing was performed with immunoSEQ multiplex PCR; in TCRdb, only in-frame clones are kept and a portion is missing. Here the sample spans some 10,000 clones, about 89% being singletons. The V and J genes are TRBV7-2 and TRBJ2-7; a weak D match, TRBD2 (5 bases). Source: PBMCs, taken 105 days after intestinal transplantation. This clonotype originated in a human patient who received an intestinal transplant, so some T cells may come from the graft donor. CDR3 coding DNA: TGTGCCAGCAGCTTAGGGGCAGGAGGTTCCTACGAGCAGTACTTC. It specifies CASSLGAGGSYEQYF.